The 28 T cell receptor beta chains below come from one sample, sequenced in a study of response to subunit inactivated influenza vaccine. TCRdb recomputed calls from the RT-PCR reads with MiXCR, one row per CDR3 protein. The top ten hold roughly 2.8% of the sample, which has some 540,000 distinct CDR3 sequences, around 21% seen once. This same sample was also part of a study on T cells expressing NK-cell markers. That investigation notes: What made the TCR beta cDNA was 5'RACE template switching with UMIs.

Here the sequenced sample was CD4+ T cells sorted from PBMCs, taken 11 to 12 days after vaccination. The receptor source for this set is a man aged 50-60 years who received an inactivated influenza vaccine.

This clonotype has a handful of counts. The chain carries TRBV10-3 and TRBJ2-3; D possibly corresponds to TRBD1 (5 bases). The CDR3 extends over 15 amino acids. Germline CDR1 is ENHRY and CDR2 is SYGVKD. The ends were cut back, 3 bases at V and 0 bases at J, with 10 bases in the middle. The CDR3 DNA follows: TGTGCCATCAGTGATTACCAGGGTAGCACAGATACGCAGTATTTT. Translation: CAISDYQGSTDTQYF.

This clonotype appeared many times. The V gene is TRBV6-2 or TRBV6-3, the J gene TRBJ2-7; 11 nucleotides align to TRBD2. CDR3 length: 17 residues. Germline CDR1 MNHEY, CDR2 SVGEGT. V was clipped by 6 bases and J by 2 bases; unmatched bases: 12. CDR3 region: CASSRATSGIVTYEQYF. For the CDR3, the DNA is TGTGCCAGCAGCAGGGCGACTAGCGGGATTGTCACCTACGAGCAGTACTTC.

This clonotype was detected once. The J gene is TRBJ1-1, the V gene TRBV19; a weak D match, TRBD1 (5 bases). Germline V lookup: CDR1 LNHDA, CDR2 SQIVND (reference sequence). V lost 7 bases, J lost 0 bases, and 18 bases lay in between. The CDR3 runs 16 residues. The CDR3 loop is CASTMGRVRMNTEAFF. CDR3 nucleotide sequence: TGTGCCAGTACTATGGGACGGGTCAGGATGAACACTGAAGCTTTCTTT.

The rearrangement uses TRBV6-1 and TRBJ1-5, with D maybe TRBD1 (6 bases). The CDR3 length is 14 residues. Germline CDR1 and CDR2: MNHNS and SASEGT. V lost 0 bases, J lost 6 bases, and 9 bases lay in between. The CDR3 reads CASSEAPGVQPQHF. CDR3 coding DNA: TGTGCCAGCAGTGAAGCGCCAGGGGTTCAGCCCCAGCATTTT.

This sequence joins TRBV20-1 and TRBJ2-7; 9 bases align to TRBD1. Germline V CDR1 and CDR2: DFQATT, SNEGSKA (reference sequence). The V and J ends lost 2 bases and 6 bases, in that order; junction bases with no gene match: 14. The CDR3 contains 16 residues. The CDR3 nucleotides read TGCAGTGCTAGACGTCTTACCGGGACAGGGTATCCCGAGCAGTACTTC. Its translation: CSARRLTGTGYPEQYF.

A few counts support this clonotype. The V and J genes are TRBV5-1 and TRBJ2-5; no clear D. The CDR3 has 15 residues. Trimming removed 5 bases at V and 5 bases at J, with 19 bases between. Germline V gene sequence: CDR1 SGHRS, CDR2 YFSETQ. The CDR3 protein is CASRLQPGSQETQYF. The CDR3, as DNA: TGCGCCAGCAGATTACAGCCGGGTTCCCAGGAGACCCAGTACTTC.

Only one count was recorded for this clonotype. A read error is possible here, since a much larger clone lies one base away. The chain recombines TRBV20-1 with TRBJ2-3; the match to TRBD2 covers 8 bases. The length of the CDR3 is 15 residues. Germline CDR1 DFQATT, CDR2 SNEGSKA (reference sequence). This chain's CDR3 is CSARDQWRGVNTQYF. DNA for the CDR3: TGCAGTGCTAGAGATCAGTGGCGGGGGGTAAATACCCAGTATTTT.

The chain has TRBV5-6 and TRBJ2-4; 9 bases line up with TRBD2. Losses at the gene ends were 0 bases for V and 5 bases for J; bases not matched to a gene: 6. Germline lookup yields CDR1 SGHDT and CDR2 YYEEEE. The CDR3 covers 16 residues. CDR3 coding DNA: TGTGCCAGCAGCTTGGTTGCGGGAGGGCCCCAAAACATTCAGTACTTC. It specifies CASSLVAGGPQNIQYF.

The CDR3 DNA reads TGTGCCAGCAGCTTAGCGGGGAGTTTCTTTAATGGCTACACCTTC. This codes for CASSLAGSFFNGYTF. The chain uses TRBV7-8 and TRBJ1-2; D is uncertain. Trimming pared 0 bases from V and 6 bases from J, leaving 14 bases between. CDR1 and CDR2 from the germline V gene are SGHVS and FQNEAQ. CDR3 length: 15 amino acids. The full variable domain, rest sourced from reference TRBV7-8 and TRBJ1-2, is GAGVSQSPRYKVAKRGQDVALRCDPISGHVSLFWYQQALGQGPEFLTYFQNEAQLDKSGLPSDRFFAERPEGSVSTLKIQRTQQEDSAVYLCASSLAGSFFNGYTFGSGTRLTVV.

This clonotype was observed a handful of times. The genes are TRBV12-3 or TRBV12-4 and TRBJ1-2, with TRBD1 matching 11 bases. This CDR3 has 15 amino acids. Germline trimming cut 6 bases from V and 5 bases from J; bases unmatched to any gene: 8. The CDR3 DNA sequence: TGTGCCAGCAGGTTGGGACAGGGGGAAGCTTATGGCTACACCTTC. Translation: CASRLGQGEAYGYTF.

This clonotype was counted a single time. This sequence joins TRBV20-1 and TRBJ1-2, with a weak D call TRBD1 (6 bases). Per the germline V gene, CDR1 is DFQATT and CDR2 is SNEGSKA (reference sequence). This CDR3 has 14 residues. Trimming cost V 7 bases and J 3 bases, with 18 bases left between them. CDR3 residues: CSGGHRDTDYGYTF. Here the CDR3 DNA reads TGCAGTGGGGGACACCGGGACACCGACTATGGCTACACCTTC.

This clonotype was counted only a few times. The rearrangement links TRBV6-2 or TRBV6-3 to TRBJ2-1; 8 bases are a match to TRBD2. Per the germline V gene, CDR1 is MNHEY and CDR2 is SVGEGT. This CDR3 spans 16 amino acids. The trim removed 5 bases at V and 0 bases at J, leaving 6 bases unmatched. The CDR3 reads CASSPTSGRSYNEQFF. In DNA, the CDR3 is TGTGCCAGCAGTCCTACTAGCGGACGCTCCTACAATGAGCAGTTCTTC.

The chain recombines TRBV6-2 or TRBV6-3 with TRBJ2-7; the D is unclear. V lost 2 bases to trimming and J lost 4 bases, with 15 bases between them. CDR3 size: 15 residues. The germline V gene has CDR1 MNHEY and CDR2 SVGEGT. The CDR3 loop reads CASSYRPGRGYEQYF. In DNA form, the CDR3 reads TGTGCCAGCAGTTACCGACCCGGAAGAGGATACGAGCAGTACTTC.

The CDR3 nucleotides read TGTGCCAGCCGCTCCATGCAGGGGACAGGGGGGTCAGATACGCAGTATTTT. Protein product: CASRSMQGTGGSDTQYF. The V call is TRBV12-3 or TRBV12-4, the J call TRBJ2-3, with TRBD1 identical over 11 bases. The CDR3 runs 17 residues. V shed 8 bases, J shed 4 bases, and the junction held 14 bases outside the gene matches.

The sample holds one count of this clonotype. This rearrangement joins TRBV5-1 to TRBJ2-5; TRBD1 matches at 7 bases. Losses at the gene ends were 4 bases for V and 2 bases for J; bases not matched to a gene: 5. The V gene's germline CDR1 is SGHRS and CDR2 YFSETQ. This CDR3 is built from 14 residues. This CDR3 reads CASSRGQTQETQYF. The DNA for the CDR3 is TGCGCCAGCAGCCGGGGACAGACGCAAGAGACCCAGTACTTC.

The chain uses TRBV29-1 and TRBJ2-7, with D possibly being TRBD1 (6 bases). In germline, CDR1 is SQVTM, CDR2 ANQGSEA. The CDR3 is made up of 15 amino acids. V was trimmed by 3 bases and J by 2 bases, leaving 17 bases between them. CDR3 in DNA: TGCAGCGTTGATGTTGGGGGCTTACCCCCCTACGAGCAGTACTTC. This codes for CSVDVGGLPPYEQYF.

A single count supports this clonotype. V is TRBV29-1 and J is TRBJ2-5, with 7 bases fitting TRBD1. Germline CDR1 and CDR2: SQVTM and ANQGSEA. The trim removed 3 bases at V and 0 bases at J, leaving 7 bases unmatched. The CDR3 runs to 15 residues. CDR3 protein: CSVDRTTGNQETQYF. Here the CDR3 DNA reads TGCAGCGTTGACCGGACGACAGGGAACCAAGAGACCCAGTACTTC.

The CDR3 loop is CASLRDRDYGYTF. CDR3 nucleotide sequence: TGTGCCAGCTTAAGGGACAGGGACTATGGCTACACCTTC. This chain connects TRBV2 to TRBJ1-2; 9 bases map to TRBD1. Trimming cost V 8 bases and J 3 bases; bases outside gene matches: 4. CDR3 size: 13 residues. CDR1 is SNHLY and CDR2 is FYNNEI in the germline V gene.

Written as DNA, the CDR3 is TGTGCCATCAGCCCGGACAGGGGAGTAAGAGAGCAGTACTTC. Amino acids: CAISPDRGVREQYF. The V call is TRBV10-3, the J call TRBJ2-7; 9 bases align to TRBD1. The length of the CDR3 is 14 residues. Germline lookup yields CDR1 ENHRY and CDR2 SYGVKD. The trim removed 6 bases at V and 7 bases at J, leaving 10 bases unmatched.

This chain links TRBV9 with TRBJ2-2; possible D gene TRBD2, 6 bases. Germline V gives CDR1 SGDLS, CDR2 YYNGEE. V gave up 2 bases and J gave up 4 bases, with 6 bases separating them. CDR3 length equals 13 residues. The CDR3 loop reads CASSVTSTGELFF. The CDR3 nucleotides are TGTGCCAGCAGCGTGACTAGCACCGGGGAGCTGTTTTTT.

The chain carries TRBV5-1 and TRBJ2-3; D is perhaps TRBD1 or TRBD2 (5 bases each). CDR3 length: 14 amino acids. The V end was cut by 2 bases, the J end by 2 bases, with 9 bases between. Looked up from germline, CDR1 is SGHRS and CDR2 is YFSETQ. CDR3 DNA sequence: TGCGCCAGCAGCTTTACGGGGACCACAGATACGCAGTATTTT. It translates to CASSFTGTTDTQYF.

The chain links TRBV7-9 to TRBJ1-4; D might be TRBD1 (6 bases). The CDR3 totals 15 residues. Germline CDR1 and CDR2: SEHNR and FQNEAQ (reference sequence). Trimming took 1 base from V and 3 from J, leaving 9 bases between them. CDR3 sequence: CASSLDGQSNEKLFF. The CDR3 nucleotides are TGTGCCAGCAGCTTAGATGGACAGTCTAATGAAAAACTGTTTTTT.

V and J are TRBV19 and TRBJ2-3; D is ambiguous. Germline CDR1 LNHDA, CDR2 SQIVND (reference sequence). CDR3 length equals 13 residues. Between the trimmed V and J ends, which lost 1 base and 3 bases, there was a span of 5 bases. The CDR3 sequence is CASSIVWTDTQYF. The CDR3 nucleotides are TGTGCCAGTAGTATAGTCTGGACAGATACGCAGTATTTT.

CDR3 sequence: CASSSRRSLEAFF. CDR3 coding DNA: TGTGCCAGCAGTAGCCGCCGCAGCCTTGAAGCTTTCTTT. The rearrangement uses TRBV6-2 or TRBV6-3 and TRBJ1-1; no clear D. Germline CDR1 reads MNHEY; CDR2 reads SVGEGT. V was cut by 5 bases and J by 7 bases, with 14 bases left in between. This CDR3 spans 13 amino acids.

This clonotype was seen a few times. This chain joins TRBV20-1 and TRBJ2-7; 10 bases align to TRBD1. The germline gives CDR1 DFQATT, CDR2 SNEGSKA (reference sequence). V trimming: 5 bases; J trimming: 3 bases; junction bases outside the gene matches: 10. CDR3 length equals 15 residues. DNA for the CDR3: TGCAGTGCTCCGCACCTGGACAGGGGGGTCTACGAGCAGTACTTC. Protein sequence: CSAPHLDRGVYEQYF.

This clonotype was seen more than once but under ten times. The chain recombines TRBV11-2 with TRBJ1-4; possible D gene TRBD1, 6 bases. CDR3 length: 17 amino acids. CDR1 is SGHAT and CDR2 is FQNNGV in the germline V gene. V dropped 0 bases and J dropped 7 bases, with 18 bases sitting between them. The CDR3 region has the DNA TGTGCCAGCAGCTTAGAGTCGTCTGGGGGCAAGGGTGAAAAACTGTTTTTT. Its translation is CASSLESSGGKGEKLFF.

Only a few counts were recorded for this clonotype. V is TRBV15 and J is TRBJ1-2, with D uncertain. Germline lookup yields CDR1 LNHNV and CDR2 YYDKDF (reference sequence). The CDR3 spans 15 residues. V was clipped by 5 bases and J by 1 base, with 14 bases between them. The CDR3 spells CATSPRARVNYGYTF. CDR3 nucleotide sequence: TGTGCCACCAGCCCCAGAGCCAGAGTTAACTATGGCTACACCTTC.

The DNA for the CDR3 is TGTGCCAGCGGGGGAATGTCAGGGCCCCAAGAGACCCAGTACTTC. Translating it yields CASGGMSGPQETQYF. The chain recombines TRBV7-9 with TRBJ2-5; D is perhaps TRBD1 or TRBD2 (5 bases each). CDR3 length equals 15 residues. Germline CDR1 reads SEHNR; CDR2 reads FQNEAQ (reference sequence). V lost 8 bases and J 1 base, leaving 17 bases between the germline ends.